Sequencing of this T cell receptor (beta chain) was carried out in a study of cytomegalovirus exposure and HLA in healthy donors. Primers included in the PCR were 60 Vbeta and 13 Jbeta primers. Original processing methods: There were about 80 million unique TCR beta chains by a later count, and approximately 10 million of them were shared. Libraries were prepared by immunoSEQ multiplex PCR; TCRdb keeps only in-frame clonotypes and omits some of them. D and trimming come from the DNA, and the V and J calls and clone size come from that table. The data contain approximately 190,000 clones, 83% of them singletons. V shed 0 bases, J shed 6 bases, and the junction held 5 bases outside the gene matches. The germline CDR1 and CDR2 sequences are ENHRY and SYGVKD. This CDR3 is built from 16 residues.

Sequencing used PBMCs. The TCR was taken from a man aged 35-49 years in good health and CMV-seropositive. This chain links TRBV10-3 with TRBJ2-3; TRBD2 aligns across 11 bases. The CDR3 DNA reads as TGTGCCATCAGTGAGTCTTTAGCGGGAGGGGGCGATACGCAGTATTTT. This translates into CAISESLAGGGDTQYF.